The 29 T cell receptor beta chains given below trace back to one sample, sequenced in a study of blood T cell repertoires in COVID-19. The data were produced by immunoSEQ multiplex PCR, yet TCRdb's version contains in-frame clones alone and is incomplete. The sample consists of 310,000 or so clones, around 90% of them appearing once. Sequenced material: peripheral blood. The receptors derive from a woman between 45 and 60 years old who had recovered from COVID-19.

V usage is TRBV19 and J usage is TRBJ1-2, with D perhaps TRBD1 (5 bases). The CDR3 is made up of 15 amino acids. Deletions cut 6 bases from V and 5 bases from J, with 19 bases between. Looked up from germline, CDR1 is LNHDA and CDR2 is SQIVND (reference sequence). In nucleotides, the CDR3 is TGTGCCAGTAGCCCCAGGGATGGATTCACGTATGGCTACACCTTC. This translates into CASSPRDGFTYGYTF.

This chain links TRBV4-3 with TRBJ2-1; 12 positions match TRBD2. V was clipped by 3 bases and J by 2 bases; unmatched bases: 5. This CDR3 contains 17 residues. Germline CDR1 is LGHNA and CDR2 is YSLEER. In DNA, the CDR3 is TGCGCCAGCAGCCATATCGGACTAGCGGGAACCTACAATGAGCAGTTCTTC. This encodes CASSHIGLAGTYNEQFF.

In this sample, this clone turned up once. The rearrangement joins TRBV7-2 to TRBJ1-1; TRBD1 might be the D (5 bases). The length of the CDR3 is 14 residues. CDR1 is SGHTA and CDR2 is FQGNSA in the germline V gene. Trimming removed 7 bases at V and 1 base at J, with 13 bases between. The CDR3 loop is CASIARQPNTEAFF. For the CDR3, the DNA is TGTGCCAGCATCGCACGACAGCCGAACACTGAAGCTTTCTTT.

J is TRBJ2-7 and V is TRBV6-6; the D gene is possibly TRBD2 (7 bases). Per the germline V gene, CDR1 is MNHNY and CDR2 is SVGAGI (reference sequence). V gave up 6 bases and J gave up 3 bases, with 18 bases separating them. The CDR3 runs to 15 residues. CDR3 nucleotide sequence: TGTGCCAGCAGGCCCTTGCGGGGGACAAACTACGAGCAGTACTTC. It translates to CASRPLRGTNYEQYF.

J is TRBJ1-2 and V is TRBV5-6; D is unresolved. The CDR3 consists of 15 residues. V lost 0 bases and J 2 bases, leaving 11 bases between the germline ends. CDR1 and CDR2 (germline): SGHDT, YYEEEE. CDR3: CASSLVGRLNYGYTF. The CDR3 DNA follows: TGTGCCAGCAGCTTGGTAGGCAGGTTAAACTATGGCTACACCTTC.

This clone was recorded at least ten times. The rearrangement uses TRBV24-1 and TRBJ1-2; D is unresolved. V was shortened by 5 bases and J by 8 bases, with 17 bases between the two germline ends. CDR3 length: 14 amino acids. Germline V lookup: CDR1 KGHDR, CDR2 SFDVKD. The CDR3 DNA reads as TGTGCCACCAGTGGGCCTCTTGGGTCGGGAGGCTACACCTTC. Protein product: CATSGPLGSGGYTF.

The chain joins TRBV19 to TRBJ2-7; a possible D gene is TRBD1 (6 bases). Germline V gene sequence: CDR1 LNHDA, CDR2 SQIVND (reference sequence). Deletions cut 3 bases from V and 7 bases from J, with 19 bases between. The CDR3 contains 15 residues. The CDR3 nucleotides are TGTGCCAGTAGTATTGGGGCAGGGGTGTCGGGTGAGCAGTACTTC. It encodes CASSIGAGVSGEQYF.

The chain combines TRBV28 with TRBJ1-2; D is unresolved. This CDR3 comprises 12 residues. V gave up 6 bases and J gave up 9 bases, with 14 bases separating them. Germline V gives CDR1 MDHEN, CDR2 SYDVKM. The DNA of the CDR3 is TGTGCCAGCAGAATCGGGTCCGCCCGCTACACCTTC. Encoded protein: CASRIGSARYTF.

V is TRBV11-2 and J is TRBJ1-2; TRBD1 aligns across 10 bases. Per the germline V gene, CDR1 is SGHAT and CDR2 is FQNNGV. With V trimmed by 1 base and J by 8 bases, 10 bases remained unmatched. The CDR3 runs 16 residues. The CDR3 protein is CASSLGETGGARGYTF. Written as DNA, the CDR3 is TGTGCCAGCAGCTTAGGGGAGACAGGGGGCGCGAGGGGCTACACCTTC. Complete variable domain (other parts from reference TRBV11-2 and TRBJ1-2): EAGVAQSPRYKIIEKRQSVAFWCNPISGHATLYWYQQILGQGPKLLIQFQNNGVVDDSQLPKDRFSAERLKGVDSTLKIQPAKLEDSAVYLCASSLGETGGARGYTFGSGTRLTVV.

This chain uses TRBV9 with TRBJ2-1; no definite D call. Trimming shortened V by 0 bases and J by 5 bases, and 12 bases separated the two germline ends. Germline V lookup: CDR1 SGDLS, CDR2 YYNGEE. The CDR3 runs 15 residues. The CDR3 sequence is CASSVGGSLNNEQFF. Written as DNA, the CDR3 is TGTGCCAGCAGCGTAGGTGGTAGCCTTAACAATGAGCAGTTCTTC.

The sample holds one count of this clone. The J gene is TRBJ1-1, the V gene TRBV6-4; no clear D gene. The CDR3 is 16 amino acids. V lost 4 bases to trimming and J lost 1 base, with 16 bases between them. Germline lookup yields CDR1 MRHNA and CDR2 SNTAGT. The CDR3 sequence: CASSVEHRIANTEAFF. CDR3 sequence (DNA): TGTGCCAGCAGTGTAGAACACCGGATAGCGAACACTGAAGCTTTCTTT.

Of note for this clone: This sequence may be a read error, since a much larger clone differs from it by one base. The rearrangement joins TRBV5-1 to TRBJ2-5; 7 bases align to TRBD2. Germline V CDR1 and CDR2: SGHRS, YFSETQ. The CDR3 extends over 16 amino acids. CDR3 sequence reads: CANSLGTAGAQETQYF. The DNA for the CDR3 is TGCGCCAACAGCTTGGGGACGGCGGGAGCTCAAGAGACCCAGTACTTC. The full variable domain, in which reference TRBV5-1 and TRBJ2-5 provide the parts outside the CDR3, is KAGVTQTPRYLIKTRGQQVTLSCSPISGHRSVSWYQQTPGQGLQFLFEYFSETQRNKGNFPGRFSGRQFSNSRSEMNVSTLELGDSALYLCANSLGTAGAQETQYFGPGTRLLVL.

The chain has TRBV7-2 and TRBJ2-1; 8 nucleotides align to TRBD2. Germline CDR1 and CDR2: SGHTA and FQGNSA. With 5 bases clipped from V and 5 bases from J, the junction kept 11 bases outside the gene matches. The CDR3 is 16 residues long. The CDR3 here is CASSPSGGSLDNEQFF. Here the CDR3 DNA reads TGTGCCAGCAGCCCGAGCGGGGGCTCCCTAGACAATGAGCAGTTCTTC.

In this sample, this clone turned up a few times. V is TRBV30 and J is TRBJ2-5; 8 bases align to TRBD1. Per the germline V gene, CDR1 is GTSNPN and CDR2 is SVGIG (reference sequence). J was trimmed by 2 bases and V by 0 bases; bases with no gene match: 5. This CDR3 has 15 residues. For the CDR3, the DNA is TGTGCCTGGAGTGTAGCAGGGGGCCCACAAGAGACCCAGTACTTC. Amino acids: CAWSVAGGPQETQYF.

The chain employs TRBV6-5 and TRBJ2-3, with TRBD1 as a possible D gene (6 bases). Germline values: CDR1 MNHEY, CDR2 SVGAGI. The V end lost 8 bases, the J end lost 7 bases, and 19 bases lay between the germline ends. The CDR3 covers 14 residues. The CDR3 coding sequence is TGTGCCAGCCTCCACAGGGACGGCGTAAATACGCAGTATTTT. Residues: CASLHRDGVNTQYF.

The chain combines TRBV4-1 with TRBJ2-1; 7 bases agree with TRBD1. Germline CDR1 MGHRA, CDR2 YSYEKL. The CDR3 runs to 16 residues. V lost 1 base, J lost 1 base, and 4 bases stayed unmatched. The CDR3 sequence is CASSQATGSSYNEQFF. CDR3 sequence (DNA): TGCGCCAGCAGCCAAGCGACAGGGAGTTCCTACAATGAGCAGTTCTTC.

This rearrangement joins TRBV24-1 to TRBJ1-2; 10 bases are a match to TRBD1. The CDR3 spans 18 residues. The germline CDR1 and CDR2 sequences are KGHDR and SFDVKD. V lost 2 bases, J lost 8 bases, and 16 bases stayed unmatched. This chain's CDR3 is CATSDSVGTGERRRGYTF. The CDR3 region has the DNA TGTGCCACCAGTGATTCCGTCGGGACAGGGGAAAGGCGAAGAGGCTACACCTTC.

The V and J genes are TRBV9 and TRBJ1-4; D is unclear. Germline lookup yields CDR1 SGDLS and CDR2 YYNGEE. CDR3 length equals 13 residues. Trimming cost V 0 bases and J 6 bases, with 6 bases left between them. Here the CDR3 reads CASSVGPHEKLFF. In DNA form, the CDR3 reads TGTGCCAGCAGCGTAGGTCCTCATGAAAAACTGTTTTTT. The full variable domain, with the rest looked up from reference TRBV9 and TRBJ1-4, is DSGVTQTPKHLITATGQRVTLRCSPRSGDLSVYWYQQSLDQGLQFLIQYYNGEERAKGNILERFSAQQFPDLHSELNLSSLELGDSALYFCASSVGPHEKLFFGSGTQLSVL.

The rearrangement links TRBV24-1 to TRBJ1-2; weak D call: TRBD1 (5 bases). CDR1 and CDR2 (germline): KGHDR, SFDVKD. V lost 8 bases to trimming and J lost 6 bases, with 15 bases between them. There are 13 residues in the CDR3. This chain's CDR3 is CATKATGLDGYTF. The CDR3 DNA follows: TGTGCCACCAAGGCTACAGGTCTAGATGGCTACACCTTC.

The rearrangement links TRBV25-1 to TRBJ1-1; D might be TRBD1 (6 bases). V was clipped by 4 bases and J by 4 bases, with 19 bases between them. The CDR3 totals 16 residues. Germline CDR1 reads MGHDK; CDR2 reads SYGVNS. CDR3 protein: CASSVGGGMGRTEAFF. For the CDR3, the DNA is TGTGCCAGCAGTGTAGGGGGGGGAATGGGCCGCACTGAAGCTTTCTTT.

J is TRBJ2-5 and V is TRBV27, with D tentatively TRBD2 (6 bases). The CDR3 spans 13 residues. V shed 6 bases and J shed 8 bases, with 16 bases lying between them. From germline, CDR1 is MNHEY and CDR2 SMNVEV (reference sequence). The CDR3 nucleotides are TGTGCCAGCAGGGGCGCTGGCGGGGATACCCAGTACTTC. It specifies CASRGAGGDTQYF.

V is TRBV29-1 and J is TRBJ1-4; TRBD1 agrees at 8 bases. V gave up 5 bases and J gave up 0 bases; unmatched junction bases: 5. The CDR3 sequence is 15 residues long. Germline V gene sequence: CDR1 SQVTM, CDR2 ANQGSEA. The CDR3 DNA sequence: TGCAGCGTTCCCGGACAGGGAGCAACTAATGAAAAACTGTTTTTT. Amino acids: CSVPGQGATNEKLFF.

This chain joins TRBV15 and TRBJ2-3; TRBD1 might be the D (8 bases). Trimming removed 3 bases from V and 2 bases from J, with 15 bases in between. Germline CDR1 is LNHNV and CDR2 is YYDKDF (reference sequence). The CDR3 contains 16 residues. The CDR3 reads CATSRSTGGATDTQYF. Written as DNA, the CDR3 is TGTGCCACCAGCAGGTCCACAGGGGGGGCCACAGATACGCAGTATTTT. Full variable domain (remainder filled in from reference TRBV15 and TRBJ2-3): DAMVIQNPRYQVTQFGKPVTLSCSQTLNHNVMYWYQQKSSQAPKLLFHYYDKDFNNEADTPDNFQSRRPNTSFCFLDIRSPGLGDTAMYLCATSRSTGGATDTQYFGPGTRLTVL.

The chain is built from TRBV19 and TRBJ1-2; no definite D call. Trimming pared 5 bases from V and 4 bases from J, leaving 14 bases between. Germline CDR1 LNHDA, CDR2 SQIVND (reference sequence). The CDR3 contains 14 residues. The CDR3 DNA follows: TGTGCCAGTAGTGGGTTAGGCGGCTTCTATGGCTACACCTTC. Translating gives CASSGLGGFYGYTF.

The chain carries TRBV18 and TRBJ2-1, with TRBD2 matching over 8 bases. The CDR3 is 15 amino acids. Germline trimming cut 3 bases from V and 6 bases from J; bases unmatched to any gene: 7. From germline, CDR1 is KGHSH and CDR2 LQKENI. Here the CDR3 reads CASSPVGSGTNEQFF. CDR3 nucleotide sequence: TGTGCCAGCTCACCGGTCGGTAGCGGGACCAATGAGCAGTTCTTC.

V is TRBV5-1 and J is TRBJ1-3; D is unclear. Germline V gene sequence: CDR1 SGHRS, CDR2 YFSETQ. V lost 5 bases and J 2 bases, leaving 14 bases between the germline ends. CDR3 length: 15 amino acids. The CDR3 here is CASSARGSPGNTIYF. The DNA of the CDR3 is TGCGCCAGCAGTGCGCGGGGATCCCCTGGAAACACCATATATTTT.

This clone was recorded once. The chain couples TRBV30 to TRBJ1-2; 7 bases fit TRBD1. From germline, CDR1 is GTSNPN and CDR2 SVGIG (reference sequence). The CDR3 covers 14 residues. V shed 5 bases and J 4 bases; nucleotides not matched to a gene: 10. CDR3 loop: CAWRTGWVTYGYTF. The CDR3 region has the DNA TGTGCCTGGCGGACAGGTTGGGTCACCTATGGCTACACCTTC.

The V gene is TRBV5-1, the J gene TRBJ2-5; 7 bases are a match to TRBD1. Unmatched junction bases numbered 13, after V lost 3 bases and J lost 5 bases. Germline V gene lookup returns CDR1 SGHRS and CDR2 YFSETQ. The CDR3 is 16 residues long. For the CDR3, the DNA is TGCGCCAGCAGCTCCGGGACAGCTTCGGGATTGGAGACCCAGTACTTC. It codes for CASSSGTASGLETQYF.

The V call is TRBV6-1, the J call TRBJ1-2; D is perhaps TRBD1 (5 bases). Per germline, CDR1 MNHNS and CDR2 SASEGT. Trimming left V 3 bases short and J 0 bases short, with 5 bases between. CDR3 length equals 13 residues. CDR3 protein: CASSDRANYGYTF. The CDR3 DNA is TGTGCCAGCAGTGACAGGGCTAACTATGGCTACACCTTC.